This T cell receptor (beta chain) was found in a study of T cell responses to AZD1222 COVID-19 vaccine. Study details: Researchers grouped second doses given at about 4 or about 12 weeks into one pool.

This table comes from immunoSEQ multiplex PCR, and its TCRdb copy is limited to in-frame clones, with some not included. The sample carries roughly 110,000 clones, roughly 88% recorded once. The V and J ends lost 4 bases and 4 bases respectively, with 15 bases between them. This CDR3 region has 16 residues. Germline CDR1 reads SGHRS; CDR2 reads YFSETQ. Sequenced material: peripheral blood, taken on day 0 of AZD1222 vaccination. The chain has TRBV5-1 and TRBJ2-6, with a weak D call TRBD1 (7 bases). The clonotype was recovered from an adult in good health. The CDR3 is CASSPPGGFGANVLTF. CDR3 sequence (DNA): TGCGCCAGCAGCCCCCCAGGGGGGTTCGGGGCCAACGTCCTGACTTTC. The whole variable domain, remainder taken from reference TRBV5-1 and TRBJ2-6, is KAGVTQTPRYLIKTRGQQVTLSCSPISGHRSVSWYQQTPGQGLQFLFEYFSETQRNKGNFPGRFSGRQFSNSRSEMNVSTLELGDSALYLCASSPPGGFGANVLTFGAGSRLTVL.